This T cell receptor (beta chain) came from a study of blood T cell repertoires in COVID-19. Overall study context: PBMCs, B-cell-depleted T cells, or T cells provided the cDNA or gDNA that made up the material.

V gave up 4 bases and J gave up 0 bases; unmatched junction bases: 2. The CDR3 is 15 amino acids. Germline V gene lookup returns CDR1 SGHRS and CDR2 YFSETQ. Generated by immunoSEQ multiplex PCR, the TCRdb table keeps only in-frame clones and is missing some. The sample lists more than 85,000 clones; under 75% were seen once. V usage is TRBV5-1 and J usage is TRBJ1-4; TRBD1 matches at 8 bases. The TCR originated in a woman in her sixties or seventies with acute or convalescent COVID-19. Material for sequencing was peripheral blood. The CDR3 region has the DNA TGCGCCAGCAGCGCGGACAGGGCAACTAATGAAAAACTGTTTTTT. Translated: CASSADRATNEKLFF.